This T cell receptor beta chain was found in a study of T cell responses to AZD1222 COVID-19 vaccine. Findings and caveats of the study: Spike was spanned by vaccine-associated CD4 TCRs, which were dominant at 160-218 and 743-854.

Per the germline V gene, CDR1 is LNHDA and CDR2 is SQIVND (reference sequence). The CDR3 runs 15 residues. The J segment lost 4 bases and the V segment lost 5 bases, leaving 4 bases of the junction unmatched. TCRdb keeps only in-frame clones here, not all; method: immunoSEQ multiplex PCR. Of 120,000 to 150,000 clones listed, 70% to 90% are singletons. Details on this clone: As yet, its antigen is unknown.

This sequence was found in an adult in good health. The sequencing here drew on peripheral blood, taken on day 0 of MenACWY control vaccination. V usage is TRBV19 and J usage is TRBJ2-1, with 11 positions matching TRBD2. DNA for the CDR3: TGTGCCAGTAGTTCTAGCGGGAGGCGTTACAATGAGCAGTTCTTC. As protein: CASSSSGRRYNEQFF.